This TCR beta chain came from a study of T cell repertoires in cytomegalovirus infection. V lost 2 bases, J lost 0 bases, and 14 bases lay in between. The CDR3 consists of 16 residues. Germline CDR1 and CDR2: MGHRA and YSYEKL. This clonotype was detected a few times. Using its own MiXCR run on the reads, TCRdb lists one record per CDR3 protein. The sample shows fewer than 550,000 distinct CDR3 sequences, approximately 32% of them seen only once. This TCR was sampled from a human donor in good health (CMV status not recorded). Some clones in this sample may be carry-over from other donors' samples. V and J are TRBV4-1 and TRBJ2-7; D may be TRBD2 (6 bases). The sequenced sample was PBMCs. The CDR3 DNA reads TGCGCCAGCAGCCAAAATCTTTGGACTACCTCCTACGAGCAGTACTTC. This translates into CASSQNLWTTSYEQYF.